The 32 T cell receptor beta chains reported below all come from one sample, sequenced in a study of blood T cells in healthy people across ages. Sample-barcoded 5' priming and a J-beta primer mix drove a second PCR of about 6 to 12 cycles. MiXCR, run by TCRdb on the 5' RACE reads, gives a single entry per CDR3 protein. Of about 1.1 million distinct CDR3 sequences listed, roughly two fifths are singletons. Sequenced input: blood. These receptors were taken from a man younger than 35 in good health.

The V gene is TRBV5-1, the J gene TRBJ1-1, with D maybe TRBD1 (6 bases). The CDR3 has 14 amino acids. CDR1 is SGHRS, CDR2 YFSETQ, per germline. Deletions cut 4 bases from V and 4 bases from J, with 14 bases between. The CDR3: CASSPVQGSTEAFF. The DNA of the CDR3 is TGCGCCAGCAGCCCGGTACAGGGCAGCACTGAAGCTTTCTTT.

The chain recombines TRBV20-1 with TRBJ2-1; D gene unclear. V lost 0 bases to trimming and J lost 4 bases, with 13 bases between them. There are 15 residues in the CDR3. In germline, CDR1 is DFQATT, CDR2 SNEGSKA (reference sequence). DNA of the CDR3: TGCAGTGCTAGAGATCTCCGAGACGGATACAATGAGCAGTTCTTC. Amino acids: CSARDLRDGYNEQFF.

The chain couples TRBV12-3 or TRBV12-4 to TRBJ1-2, with a possible D match to TRBD1 (5 bases). The V and J ends lost 3 bases and 2 bases respectively, with 13 bases between them. The CDR3 is 15 amino acids. The CDR3 reads CASSLLGVDNYGYTF. CDR3 in DNA: TGTGCCAGCAGTTTGCTAGGGGTAGACAACTATGGCTACACCTTC.

The V call is TRBV29-1, the J call TRBJ1-1; D gene ambiguous. Deletions cut 3 bases from V and 6 bases from J, with 5 bases between. The CDR3 sequence is 10 residues long. Germline CDR1 is SQVTM and CDR2 is ANQGSEA. The CDR3 DNA follows: TGCAGCGTTGACGGGGCTGAAGCTTTCTTT. It codes for CSVDGAEAFF. Full variable domain (remainder filled in from reference TRBV29-1 and TRBJ1-1): SAVISQKPSRDICQRGTSLTIQCQVDSQVTMMFWYRQQPGQSLTLIATANQGSEATYESGFVIDKFPISRPNLTFSTLTVSNMSPEDSSIYLCSVDGAEAFFGQGTRLTVV.

J is TRBJ2-3 and V is TRBV6-2 or TRBV6-3, with D possibly being TRBD2 (6 bases). Trimming removed 2 bases from V and 0 bases from J, with 15 bases in between. This CDR3 is built from 17 residues. Per the germline V gene, CDR1 is MNHEY and CDR2 is SVGEGT. DNA of the CDR3: TGTGCCAGCAGTTACGGAGGGGACGATAAAAGCACAGATACGCAGTATTTT. This gives the protein CASSYGGDDKSTDTQYF.

This clonotype appeared a few times. The genes are TRBV4-3 and TRBJ1-1; TRBD1 aligns across 7 bases. This CDR3 is 14 amino acids long. CDR1 and CDR2 from the germline V gene are LGHNA and YSLEER. V shed 4 bases, J shed 9 bases, and the junction held 11 bases outside the gene matches. The CDR3 spells CASSRSSNRGKAFF. Written as DNA, the CDR3 is TGCGCCAGCAGCCGTAGTAGTAACAGGGGAAAAGCTTTCTTT.

The sample holds a few counts of this clonotype. This rearrangement joins TRBV11-2 to TRBJ1-3, with D maybe TRBD1 (5 bases). Trimming removed 7 bases from V and 0 bases from J, with 10 bases in between. CDR1 and CDR2 from the germline V gene are SGHAT and FQNNGV. This CDR3 has 14 amino acids. DNA of the CDR3: TGTGCCAGCAACCCTGGGGGCTCTGGAAACACCATATATTTT. This sequence encodes CASNPGGSGNTIYF. Full variable domain (outside the CDR3, taken from reference TRBV11-2 and TRBJ1-3): EAGVAQSPRYKIIEKRQSVAFWCNPISGHATLYWYQQILGQGPKLLIQFQNNGVVDDSQLPKDRFSAERLKGVDSTLKIQPAKLEDSAVYLCASNPGGSGNTIYFGEGSWLTVV.

The chain carries TRBV6-2 or TRBV6-3 and TRBJ2-4; perhaps D is TRBD1 or TRBD2 (5 bases each). TRBJ2-7 explains the end of the DNA better; the J call may be wrong. Germline lookup yields CDR1 MNHEY and CDR2 SVGEGT. The CDR3 is made up of 15 amino acids. The CDR3: CASSSPGQTTYEQYF. The DNA of the CDR3 is TGTGCCAGCAGTTCACCGGGGCAGACAACCTACGAGCAGTACTTC.

The rearrangement links TRBV2 to TRBJ1-2; D is uncertain. CDR1 and CDR2 (germline): SNHLY, FYNNEI. CDR3 length equals 10 residues. Trimming pared 9 bases from V and 6 bases from J, leaving 8 bases between. The CDR3 sequence: CASGGDGYTF. DNA for the CDR3: TGTGCCAGTGGAGGAGATGGCTACACCTTC. Full variable domain (missing parts from reference TRBV2 and TRBJ1-2): EPEVTQTPSHQVTQMGQEVILRCVPISNHLYFYWYRQILGQKVEFLVSFYNNEISEKSEIFDDQFSVERPDGSNFTLKIRSTKLEDSAMYFCASGGDGYTFGSGTRLTVV.

A remark on this clonotype: A read error may be the cause here, since a much bigger clone is one base away. The CDR3 nucleotides read TGTGCCAGCAGCTTAGATCGGAATGAGCAGTACTTC. As protein: CASSLDRNEQYF. The chain combines TRBV7-9 with TRBJ2-5; D remains ambiguous. Germline V gene data show CDR1 as SEHNR and CDR2 as FQNEAQ (reference sequence). Deletions cut 1 base from V and 11 bases from J, with 11 bases between. The CDR3 length is 12 residues.

The rearrangement uses TRBV4-2 and TRBJ2-5; no firm D call. The CDR3 has 14 residues. The germline CDR1 and CDR2 sequences are LGHNA and YNFKEQ. V gave up 1 base and J gave up 11 bases, with 17 bases separating them. For the CDR3, the DNA is TGTGCCAGCAGCCAAGTGGGCTACATAAATGAGCAGTACTTC. Translated: CASSQVGYINEQYF.

The chain couples TRBV10-3 to TRBJ1-2, with TRBD1 identical over 7 bases. Germline V gene sequence: CDR1 ENHRY, CDR2 SYGVKD. The V gene end was trimmed by 3 bases and the J gene end by 6 bases; junction bases not matched to a gene: 1. CDR3 size: 12 residues. DNA of the CDR3: TGTGCCATCAGTGACCAGGGGGATGGCTACACCTTC. It specifies CAISDQGDGYTF.

This chain joins TRBV3-1 and TRBJ2-1; 8 nucleotides line up with TRBD1. J lost 9 bases, V lost 0 bases, and 7 bases had no gene match. The CDR3 spans 15 residues. The germline V gene has CDR1 LGHDT and CDR2 YNNKEL (reference sequence). The CDR3 here is CASSQDSTGGGEQFF. In DNA, the CDR3 is TGTGCCAGCAGCCAAGATTCAACAGGGGGAGGTGAGCAGTTCTTC.

This clonotype was recorded a few times. The genes are TRBV7-8 and TRBJ2-7; D might be TRBD2 (6 bases). Between the trimmed V and J ends, which lost 1 base and 5 bases, there was a span of 15 bases. Germline V gives CDR1 SGHVS, CDR2 FQNEAQ. The CDR3 length is 15 residues. CDR3 region: CASSLVFGGDHEQYF. CDR3 DNA sequence: TGTGCCAGCAGCTTAGTTTTCGGAGGGGACCACGAGCAGTACTTC.

V and J are TRBV4-2 and TRBJ2-1; 12 bases fit TRBD2. Germline assignment: CDR1 LGHNA and CDR2 YNFKEQ. This CDR3 comprises 19 residues. Trimming at V came to 1 base and at J to 0 bases, leaving 7 bases not matched to a gene. CDR3 DNA sequence: TGTGCCAGCAGCCAAGCTGGACTAGCGGGGTTGAGCTCCTACAATGAGCAGTTCTTC. Residues: CASSQAGLAGLSSYNEQFF.

This rearrangement joins TRBV7-6 to TRBJ2-1; D uncertain. V was clipped by 4 bases and J by 0 bases, with 13 bases between them. Per the germline V gene, CDR1 is SGHVS and CDR2 is FNYEAQ. CDR3 length: 16 residues. The CDR3 coding sequence is TGTGCCAGCAGCTCGCCCCGTGGGGACTCCTACAATGAGCAGTTCTTC. Protein product: CASSSPRGDSYNEQFF.

The sample holds a few counts of this clonotype. The chain carries TRBV13 and TRBJ2-3; 12 bases agree with TRBD2. Losses at the gene ends were 2 bases for V and 7 bases for J; bases not matched to a gene: 7. The CDR3 totals 16 residues. Germline CDR1 PRHDT, CDR2 FYEKMQ (reference sequence). The CDR3 is CASSLTSGGPTNTQYF. CDR3 DNA: TGTGCCAGCAGCTTAACTAGCGGGGGGCCGACAAATACGCAGTATTTT. The full variable domain, with the rest looked up from reference TRBV13 and TRBJ2-3, is AAGVIQSPRHLIKEKRETATLKCYPIPRHDTVYWYQQGPGQDPQFLISFYEKMQSDKGSIPDRFSAQQFSDYHSELNMSSLELGDSALYFCASSLTSGGPTNTQYFGPGTRLTVL.

The chain couples TRBV9 to TRBJ2-5; 10 bases line up with TRBD1. J gave up 2 bases and V 6 bases, and 1 base lay outside the gene matches. CDR3 size: 13 residues. Germline CDR1 is SGDLS and CDR2 is YYNGEE. DNA of the CDR3: TGTGCCAGCATGGACAGGGGGCAAGAGACCCAGTACTTC. It specifies CASMDRGQETQYF.

The V and J genes are TRBV11-2 and TRBJ2-1, with TRBD1 matching over 7 bases. The length of the CDR3 is 15 residues. In germline, CDR1 is SGHAT, CDR2 FQNNGV. V was pared by 1 base and J by 8 bases, with 8 bases of the junction left unmatched. As DNA, the CDR3 is TGTGCCAGCAGCTTAGGTAACAGGGGTAGGGATGAGCAGTTCTTC. It translates to CASSLGNRGRDEQFF.

This clonotype was detected only a few times. The rearrangement links TRBV2 to TRBJ1-2, with a possible D match to TRBD1 (6 bases). The germline CDR1 and CDR2 sequences are SNHLY and FYNNEI. The CDR3 totals 12 residues. The ends were cut back, 8 bases at V and 3 bases at J, with 10 bases in the middle. CDR3 nucleotides: TGTGCCAGCTACTCAGGGGACTATGGCTACACCTTC. It translates to CASYSGDYGYTF.

This clonotype was seen at least ten times. The gene calls are TRBV7-2 and TRBJ1-2; D is unresolved. V was cut by 5 bases and J by 4 bases, with 17 bases left in between. There are 15 residues in the CDR3. CDR1 SGHTA and CDR2 FQGNSA come from the germline V gene. This CDR3 reads CASSPPDRAGYGYTF. CDR3 sequence (DNA): TGTGCCAGCAGCCCCCCGGATAGGGCTGGCTATGGCTACACCTTC.

This clonotype has a handful of counts. The chain recombines TRBV5-1 with TRBJ1-2; D unclear. Germline-derived CDR1 and CDR2 are SGHRS and YFSETQ. The CDR3 contains 15 residues. V dropped 2 bases and J dropped 4 bases, with 15 bases sitting between them. CDR3 amino acids: CASSLTGTIPYGYTF. The DNA of the CDR3 is TGCGCCAGCAGCTTAACCGGCACGATTCCCTATGGCTACACCTTC. Looking up the rest from reference TRBV5-1 and TRBJ1-2 gives the full variable domain: KAGVTQTPRYLIKTRGQQVTLSCSPISGHRSVSWYQQTPGQGLQFLFEYFSETQRNKGNFPGRFSGRQFSNSRSEMNVSTLELGDSALYLCASSLTGTIPYGYTFGSGTRLTVV.

There are a few counts of this clonotype. The chain uses TRBV20-1 and TRBJ1-6; D is unresolved. This CDR3 has 12 residues. CDR1 and CDR2 from the germline V gene are DFQATT and SNEGSKA (reference sequence). Trimming cost V 0 bases and J 10 bases, with 7 bases left between them. The CDR3 spells CSARDWSSPLHF. The CDR3 region has the DNA TGCAGTGCTAGAGATTGGTCCTCACCCCTCCACTTT.

This clonotype appeared many times. This chain connects TRBV3-1 to TRBJ2-3, with D unresolved. Per the germline V gene, CDR1 is LGHDT and CDR2 is YNNKEL (reference sequence). Deletions cut 1 base from V and 5 bases from J, with 1 base between. This CDR3 contains 11 residues. The CDR3: CASSQVDTQYF. CDR3 DNA sequence: TGTGCCAGCAGCCAAGTAGATACGCAGTATTTT.

This clonotype occurred a few times. The chain has TRBV20-1 and TRBJ1-4, with D possibly TRBD1 on 5 matching bases. V lost 3 bases, J lost 7 bases, and 18 bases lay in between. CDR1 is DFQATT and CDR2 is SNEGSKA in the germline V gene (reference sequence). CDR3 length: 15 amino acids. CDR3 in DNA: TGCAGTGCTAGGACAGAGGACGGTAGTGGTGAAAAACTGTTTTTT. As protein: CSARTEDGSGEKLFF.

V usage is TRBV5-4 and J usage is TRBJ2-1, with TRBD2 matching over 10 bases. Germline values: CDR1 SGHNT, CDR2 YYREEE (reference sequence). CDR3 length: 15 amino acids. J was trimmed by 5 bases and V by 4 bases; bases with no gene match: 6. CDR3 region: CASSVAGLANNEQFF. The CDR3 bases are TGTGCCAGCAGCGTAGCGGGACTAGCGAACAATGAGCAGTTCTTC.

This clonotype came up a few times. V usage is TRBV4-3 and J usage is TRBJ2-3, with D uncertain. This CDR3 spans 14 amino acids. CDR1 LGHNA and CDR2 YSLEER come from the germline V gene. Trimming left V 1 base short and J 2 bases short, with 7 bases between. CDR3 coding DNA: TGCGCCAGCAGCCAAGTGGGTCCCACAGATACGCAGTATTTT. Translation: CASSQVGPTDTQYF.

This clonotype was found a few times. The V and J genes are TRBV6-1 and TRBJ2-7, with TRBD2 as a possible D gene (6 bases). This CDR3 is built from 18 residues. Germline V CDR1 and CDR2: MNHNS, SASEGT. V gave up 0 bases and J gave up 7 bases, with 25 bases separating them. The CDR3 here is CASSEALARLGGLNEQYF. For the CDR3, the DNA is TGTGCCAGCAGTGAAGCGCTCGCTCGGTTGGGGGGTTTGAATGAGCAGTACTTC.

This clonotype was counted only a few times. The germline gene is not matched at one end of the junction; a read error may be the cause. The chain uses TRBV6-5 and TRBJ2-2; D uncertain. This CDR3 spans 14 amino acids. Germline-derived CDR1 and CDR2 are MNHEY and SVGAGI. Here the CDR3 reads CASSFGPDTGELFF. The CDR3 nucleotides read TGTGCTAGCAGTTTCGGGCCAGACACCGGGGAGCTGTTTTTT.

The J gene is TRBJ2-1, the V gene TRBV7-3; D is possibly TRBD1 or TRBD2 (6 bases each). The V and J ends lost 5 bases and 9 bases respectively, with 20 bases between them. The CDR3 loop spans 15 amino acids. CDR1 is SGHTA, CDR2 FQGTGA, per germline. The DNA of the CDR3 is TGTGCCAGCAGCCCAGTTGCGCACGGAGGGGGTGAGCAGTTCTTC. Protein sequence: CASSPVAHGGGEQFF.

This clonotype occurred a few times. The V call is TRBV6-2 or TRBV6-3, the J call TRBJ2-7, with D possibly being TRBD1 or TRBD2 (5 bases each). V was shortened by 6 bases and J by 5 bases, with 23 bases between the two germline ends. The CDR3 runs 16 residues. CDR1 MNHEY and CDR2 SVGEGT come from the germline V gene. The CDR3 spells CASSSNDWGRANEQYF. CDR3 nucleotide sequence: TGTGCCAGCAGCTCCAACGACTGGGGACGGGCTAACGAGCAGTACTTC.

This clonotype was found a few times. V and J are TRBV28 and TRBJ1-5, with 9 positions matching TRBD1. The CDR3 extends over 16 amino acids. Trimming cost V 6 bases and J 5 bases; bases outside gene matches: 11. Germline CDR1 MDHEN, CDR2 SYDVKM. The DNA of the CDR3 is TGTGCCAGCAGCCGCCTAGGACAGGGGTCGGATCAGCCCCAGCATTTT. Residues: CASSRLGQGSDQPQHF.